This T cell receptor beta chain came from a study of technical replicates of blood from a few donors. Generated by immunoSEQ multiplex PCR, the TCRdb table keeps only in-frame clones and is missing some. The sample gives tens of thousands of clones, roughly 95% of which show up once; around 0.35% is in the top ten. The CDR3 length is 16 residues. Trimming cost V 4 bases and J 2 bases; bases outside gene matches: 5. Germline V gene sequence: CDR1 SGDLS, CDR2 YYNGEE. The gene calls are TRBV9 and TRBJ2-1, with 11 nucleotides matching TRBD2. This TCR was recovered from a human donor in good health. Sequenced: T cells isolated from PBMCs. As DNA, the CDR3 is TGTGCCAGCAGCTCCCATAGCGGGAGGGCCTACAATGAGCAGTTCTTC. This gives the protein CASSSHSGRAYNEQFF.